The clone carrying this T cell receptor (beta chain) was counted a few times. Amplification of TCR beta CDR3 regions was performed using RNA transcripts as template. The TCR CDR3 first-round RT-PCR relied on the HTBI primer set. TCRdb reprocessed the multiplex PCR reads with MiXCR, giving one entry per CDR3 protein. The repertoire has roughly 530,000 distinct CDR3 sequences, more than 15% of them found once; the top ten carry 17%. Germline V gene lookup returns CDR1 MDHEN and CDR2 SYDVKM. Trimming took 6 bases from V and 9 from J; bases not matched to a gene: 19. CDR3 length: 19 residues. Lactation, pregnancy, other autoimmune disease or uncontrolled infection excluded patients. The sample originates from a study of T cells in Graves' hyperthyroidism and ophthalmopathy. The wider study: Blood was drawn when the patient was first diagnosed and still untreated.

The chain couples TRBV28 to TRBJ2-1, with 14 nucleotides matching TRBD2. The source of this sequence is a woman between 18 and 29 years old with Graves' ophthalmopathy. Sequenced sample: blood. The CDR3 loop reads CASSTLFTGLAGVGGEQFF. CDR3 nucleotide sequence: TGTGCCAGCAGCACCCTCTTTACGGGACTAGCGGGAGTTGGCGGTGAGCAGTTCTTC.